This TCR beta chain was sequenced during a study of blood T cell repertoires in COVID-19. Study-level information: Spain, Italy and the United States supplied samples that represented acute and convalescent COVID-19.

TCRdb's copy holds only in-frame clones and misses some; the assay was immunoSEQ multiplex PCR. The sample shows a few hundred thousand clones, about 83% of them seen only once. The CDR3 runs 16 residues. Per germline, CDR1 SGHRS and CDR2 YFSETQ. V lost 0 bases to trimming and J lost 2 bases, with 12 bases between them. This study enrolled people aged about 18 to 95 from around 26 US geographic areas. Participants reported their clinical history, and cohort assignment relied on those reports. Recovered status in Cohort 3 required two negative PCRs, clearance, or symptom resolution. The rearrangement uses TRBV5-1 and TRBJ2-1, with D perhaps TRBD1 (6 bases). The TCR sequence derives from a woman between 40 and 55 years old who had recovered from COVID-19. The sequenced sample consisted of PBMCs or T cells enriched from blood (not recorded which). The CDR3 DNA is TGCGCCAGCAGCTTGGTGACAGGTGGGGCCTACAATGAGCAGTTCTTC. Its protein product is CASSLVTGGAYNEQFF.